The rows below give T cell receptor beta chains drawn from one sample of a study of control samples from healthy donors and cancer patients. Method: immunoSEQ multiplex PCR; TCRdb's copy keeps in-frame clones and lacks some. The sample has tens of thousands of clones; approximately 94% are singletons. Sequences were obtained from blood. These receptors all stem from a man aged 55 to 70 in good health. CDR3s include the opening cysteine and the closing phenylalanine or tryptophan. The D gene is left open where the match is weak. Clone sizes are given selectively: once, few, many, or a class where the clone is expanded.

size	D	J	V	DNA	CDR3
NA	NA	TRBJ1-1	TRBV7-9	TGTGCCAGCAGCTACTCGACGGCTGAGGCTTTCTTT	CASSYSTAEAFF
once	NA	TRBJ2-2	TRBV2	TGTGCCAGCAAGACGGGAAGGGTCACCGGGGAGCTGTTTTTT	CASKTGRVTGELFF
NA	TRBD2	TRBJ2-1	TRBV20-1	TGCAGTGCTAGTATGACTAGCGGGAGGGTCTACAATGAGCAGTTCTTC	CSASMTSGRVYNEQFF
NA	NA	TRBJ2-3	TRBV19	TGTGCCAGTAGTATTTGGCGGTCTAGCACAGATACGCAGTATTTT	CASSIWRSSTDTQYF
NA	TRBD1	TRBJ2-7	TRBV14	TGTGCCAGCAGCAAAAGGGACAGGGCCTACGAGCAGTACTTC	CASSKRDRAYEQYF
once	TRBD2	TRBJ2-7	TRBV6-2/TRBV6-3	TGTGCCAGCAGTTCAAGGACTAGCGGGAAACCTGGCCGTCAGCAGTACTTC	CASSSRTSGKPGRQQYF
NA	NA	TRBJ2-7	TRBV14	TGTGCCAGCAGCCAAGTATTGGGGCGGGAAGCCCAGGACGAGCAGTACTTC	CASSQVLGREAQDEQYF
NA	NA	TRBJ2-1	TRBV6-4	TGTGCCAGCAGTGCTGGAGAGTACAATGAGCAGTTCTTC	CASSAGEYNEQFF
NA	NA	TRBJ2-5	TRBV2	TGTGCCAGCAGGCGAATGGGTTACCGGGACGCTGTAGAAGAGACCCAGTACTTC	CASRRMGYRDAVEETQYF
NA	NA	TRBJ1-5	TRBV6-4	TGTGCCAGCAGTGCATCAGGTGATAGCAATCAGCCCCAGCATTTT	CASSASGDSNQPQHF
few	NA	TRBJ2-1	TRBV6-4	TGTGCCAGCAGCTCCGCGACTAGAAATGAGCAGTTCTTC	CASSSATRNEQFF
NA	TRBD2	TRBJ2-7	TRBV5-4	TGTGCCAGCAGTCCCAAGGTAGCGGGAGTTGGCGGGCAGTACTTC	CASSPKVAGVGGQYF
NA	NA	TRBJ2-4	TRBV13	TGTGCCAGCAGCTTACAGGGGGGTATAGCCAAAAACATTCAGTACTTC	CASSLQGGIAKNIQYF
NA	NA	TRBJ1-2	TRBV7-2	TGTGCCAGCAGCTTAAATCCGGCGGGCTATGGCTACACCTTC	CASSLNPAGYGYTF
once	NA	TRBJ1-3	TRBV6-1	TGTGCCAGCAGTGAAAACTGGGCCAAAAAAGGAAACACCATATATTTT	CASSENWAKKGNTIYF
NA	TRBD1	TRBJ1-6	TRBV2	TGTGCCAGCAAAGGGACAGATAATTCACCCCTCCACTTT	CASKGTDNSPLHF
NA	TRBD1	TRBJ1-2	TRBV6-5	TGTGCCAGCAGGCGACAGGGCGAACTTGGGGGCTACACCTTC	CASRRQGELGGYTF
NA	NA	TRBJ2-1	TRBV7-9	TGTGCCAGCAGCTTAGCGGGCCACTACAATGAGCAGTTCTTC	CASSLAGHYNEQFF
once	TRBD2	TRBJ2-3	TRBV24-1	TGTGCCACCAGTGATTTGCGGGAGGGCTTTACAGATACGCAGTATTTT	CATSDLREGFTDTQYF
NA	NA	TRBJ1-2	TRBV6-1	TGTGCCAGCAGTGAAAGGGGTCACTATGGCTACACCTTT	CASSERGHYGYTF
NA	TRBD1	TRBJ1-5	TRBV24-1	TGTGCCACCAGTGACTCCGAAGGACAGGCCAATCAGCCCCAGCATTTT	CATSDSEGQANQPQHF
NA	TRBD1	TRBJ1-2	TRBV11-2	TGTGCCAGCAGCTTAAATCAGGGGGCGCGCGGCTACACCTTC	CASSLNQGARGYTF
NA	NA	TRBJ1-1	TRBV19	TGTGCCAGTAGTCCCCTCGGGGTTGAAGCTTTCTTT	CASSPLGVEAFF
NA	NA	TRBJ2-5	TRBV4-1	TGCGCCAGCAGCCAAGATGGAGGACCCCGGGAGACCCAGTACTTC	CASSQDGGPRETQYF
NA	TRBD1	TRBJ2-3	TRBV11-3	TGTGCCAGCAGCTCGGGGACAGGCAGCCGCACAGATACGCAGTATTTT	CASSSGTGSRTDTQYF
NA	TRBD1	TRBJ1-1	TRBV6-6	TGTGCCAGCAGCAACCGGGACAGGGAAGCTTTCTTT	CASSNRDREAFF
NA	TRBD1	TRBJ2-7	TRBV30	TGTGCCTGGAGTGGAGCCAGGGGGCGAGTCCACGAGCAGTACTTC	CAWSGARGRVHEQYF
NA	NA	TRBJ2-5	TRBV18	TGTGCCAGCTCCGGACGGACGGAAGAGACCCAGTACTTC	CASSGRTEETQYF
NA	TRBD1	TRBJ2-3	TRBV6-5	TGTGCCAGCAGTTACTCGATGACAGGGGGCACAGATACGCAGTATTTT	CASSYSMTGGTDTQYF
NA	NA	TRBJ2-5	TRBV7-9	TGTGCCAGCAGCTTAGTGGAGACCCAGTACTTC	CASSLVETQYF
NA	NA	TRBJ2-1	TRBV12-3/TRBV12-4	TGTGCCAGCAGAAACCCCCCATTTGAGCAGTTCTTC	CASRNPPFEQFF
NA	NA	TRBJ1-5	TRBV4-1	TGCGCCAGCAGCCAAGAGAACTTTAGCAATCAGCCCCAGCATTTT	CASSQENFSNQPQHF
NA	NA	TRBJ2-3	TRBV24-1	TGTGCCACCAGTTTCACAGATACGCAGTATTTT	CATSFTDTQYF
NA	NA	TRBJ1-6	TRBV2	TGTGCCAGCAGGATTCGACCAACTGGAAATTCACCCCTCCACTTT	CASRIRPTGNSPLHF
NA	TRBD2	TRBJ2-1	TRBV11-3	TGTGCCAGCAGAATACACCCGAAGGCTAGCGGGAGGGGCGAGCAGTTCTTC	CASRIHPKASGRGEQFF
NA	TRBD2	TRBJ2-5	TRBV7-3	TGTGCCAGCAGCCCTGATAGCGGGAGAAGAGAGACCCAGTACTTC	CASSPDSGRRETQYF
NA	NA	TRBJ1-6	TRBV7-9	TGTGCCAGCAGCTTAGGCCAGGGGAGCGATTCACCCCTCCACTTT	CASSLGQGSDSPLHF
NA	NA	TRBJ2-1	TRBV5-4	TGTGCCAGCAGCAGGGACTTCGACAATGAGCAGTTCTTC	CASSRDFDNEQFF
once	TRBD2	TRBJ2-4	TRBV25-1	TGTGCCAGCAGTGATAAGACTAGCGGGAGTCTAGCCAAAAACATTCAGTACTTC	CASSDKTSGSLAKNIQYF
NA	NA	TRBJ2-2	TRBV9	TGTGCCAGCAGCGTAACATTCGTTCCGGATTACACCGGGGAGCTGTTTTTT	CASSVTFVPDYTGELFF
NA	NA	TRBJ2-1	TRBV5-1	TGCGCCAGCAGCTTGTGGGGCTACAATGAGCAGTTCTTC	CASSLWGYNEQFF
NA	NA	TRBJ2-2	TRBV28	TGTGCCAGCAGAACCGGGTCACTTGTTGATACCGGGGAGCTGTTTTTT	CASRTGSLVDTGELFF
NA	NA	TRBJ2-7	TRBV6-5	TGTGCCAGCAGTTACTCGTACAGTACCTACGAGCAGTACTTC	CASSYSYSTYEQYF
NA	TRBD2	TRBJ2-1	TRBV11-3	TGTGCCAGCAGCTTAGCTGTTAGCGGGGCGTCCCTCAATGAGCAGTTCTTC	CASSLAVSGASLNEQFF
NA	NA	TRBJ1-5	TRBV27	TGTGCCAGCAGTTACGGGGATAGCAATCAGCCCCAGCATTTT	CASSYGDSNQPQHF